These T cell receptor beta chains were read from a single sample in a study of blood T cell repertoires in COVID-19. Repertoires were generated with immunoSEQ multiplex PCR, while TCRdb's copy carries only in-frame clones and drops some. The top ten clones hold approximately 0.8% of a sample with approximately 73,000 clones, over 65% of them seen once. Sequenced sample: peripheral blood. The receptors here all came from a woman between 65 and 79 years old with acute or convalescent COVID-19. Each CDR3 is given with its conserved first and last residue. A D gene is named only where the DNA matches it firmly. Size tells how often a clone was seen (once, few, many) or the class of an expanded clone, and some rows leave it out.

.,TRBJ2-7,TRBD1,TRBV5-1,CASRRDREYEQYF,TGCGCCAGCAGGCGGGACAGGGAATACGAGCAGTACTTC
.,TRBJ2-1,TRBD2,TRBV5-1,CASSLRLSGRMNEQFF,TGCGCCAGCAGCTTAAGGTTGAGCGGGAGGATGAATGAGCAGTTCTTC
.,TRBJ2-5,TRBD2,TRBV9,CASSATQTSGIRETQYF,TGTGCCAGCAGCGCGACCCAGACTAGCGGGATTAGGGAGACCCAGTACTTC
.,TRBJ1-2,TRBD1,TRBV28,CASRETGSDGYTF,TGTGCCAGCAGGGAGACAGGGTCAGACGGCTACACCTTC
once,TRBJ1-2,TRBD1,TRBV13,CASSSPHDREVRYGYTF,TGTGCCAGCAGCTCACCCCACGACAGGGAGGTTAGGTATGGCTACACCTTC
once,TRBJ1-3,.,TRBV30,CAWSVGRDTGNTIYF,TGTGCCTGGAGTGTAGGCAGGGATACTGGAAACACCATATATTTT
.,TRBJ2-7,.,TRBV10-3,CAIGRVGSYEQYF,TGTGCCATCGGCCGGGTGGGTTCCTACGAGCAGTACTTC
.,TRBJ1-4,TRBD1,TRBV2,CASSKGGQGEEKLFF,TGTGCCAGCAGTAAAGGGGGACAGGGGGAGGAAAAACTGTTTTTT
.,TRBJ2-3,.,TRBV20-1,CSASTERAGKQYF,TGCAGTGCTAGTACGGAAAGGGCAGGGAAGCAGTATTTT
.,TRBJ2-7,.,TRBV3-1/TRBV3-2,CASSLLQGRRYEQYF,TGTGCCAGCAGCCTACTTCAGGGAAGGCGGTACGAGCAGTACTTC
.,TRBJ2-1,.,TRBV2,CASSPPGRSIYNEQFF,TGTGCCAGCAGTCCCCCGGGAAGATCGATCTACAATGAGCAGTTCTTC
.,TRBJ1-1,TRBD1,TRBV18,CASSLDRGNSEAFF,TGTGCCAGCTCACTTGACAGGGGAAACTCTGAAGCTTTCTTT
.,TRBJ2-5,.,TRBV7-9,CASSLSAGETQYF,TGTGCCAGCAGCTTGTCGGCGGGAGAGACCCAGTACTTC
.,TRBJ1-3,.,TRBV6-6,CASSLTGTGNTIYF,TGTGCCAGCAGCCTTACAGGGACTGGAAACACCATATATTTT
.,TRBJ2-6,TRBD1,TRBV7-6,CASSLSVGTGGASSGANVLTF,TGTGCCAGCAGCTTGTCGGTCGGGACAGGGGGTGCCAGCTCTGGGGCCAACGTCCTGACTTTC
.,TRBJ1-6,.,TRBV27,CASSFTENSPLHF,TGTGCCAGCAGTTTCACAGAAAATTCACCCCTCCACTTT
.,TRBJ1-1,.,TRBV5-4,CASSLESGINTEAFF,TGTGCCAGCAGCTTGGAGTCCGGGATTAACACTGAAGCTTTCTTT
once,TRBJ2-7,TRBD1,TRBV7-9,CASSTGQGMDEQYF,TGTGCCAGCAGCACGGGACAGGGGATGGACGAGCAGTACTTC
.,TRBJ2-7,TRBD1,TRBV28,CASSPTGGRTFF,TGTGCCAGCAGCCCGACAGGGGGGAGGACTTTCTTC
.,TRBJ2-2,TRBD2,TRBV19,CASSILWAQRGGTGELFF,TGTGCCAGTAGTATACTCTGGGCTCAGCGGGGGGGCACCGGGGAGCTGTTTTTT
.,TRBJ1-2,TRBD1,TRBV30,CAWRDRELAYGYTF,TGTGCCTGGAGGGACAGGGAATTGGCCTATGGCTACACCTTC
.,TRBJ2-5,.,TRBV19,CATGYRADQETQYF,TGTGCCACCGGGTACAGGGCCGACCAAGAGACCCAGTACTTC
.,TRBJ1-4,TRBD1,TRBV27,CASAGTVDEKLFF,TGTGCCAGCGCCGGGACAGTGGATGAAAAACTGTTTTTT
.,TRBJ1-3,.,TRBV19,CASSIGAGPGNTIYF,TGTGCCAGTAGTATAGGGGCTGGTCCGGGAAACACCATATATTTT
many,TRBJ1-1,.,TRBV6-5,CASSKHDATGRAFF,TGTGCCAGCAGCAAACATGACGCGACAGGAAGAGCTTTCTTT
.,TRBJ1-5,.,TRBV6-2/TRBV6-3,CASSNINQPQHF,TGTGCCAGCAGTAACATTAATCAGCCCCAGCATTTT
.,TRBJ2-1,.,TRBV7-9,CASSKTRGSGIGEQFF,TGTGCCAGCAGCAAAACAAGGGGTAGCGGTATCGGTGAGCAGTTCTTC
.,TRBJ2-5,TRBD1,TRBV5-4,CASSVGQGKGKTQYF,TGTGCCAGCAGCGTGGGACAGGGGAAGGGAAAGACCCAGTACTTC
.,TRBJ1-2,.,TRBV6-2/TRBV6-3,CASSYSGQFGGYTF,TGTGCCAGCAGTTACTCCGGACAGTTTGGGGGCTACACCTTC
.,TRBJ2-7,.,TRBV6-6,CASSSRVDYEQYF,TGTGCCAGCAGTTCCCGGGTAGACTACGAGCAGTACTTC
.,TRBJ2-5,.,TRBV2,CASSEVLGAETQYF,TGTGCCAGCAGTGAAGTGCTGGGGGCAGAGACCCAGTACTTC
.,TRBJ1-1,TRBD1,TRBV5-1,CASSLGTSRDRVRRDTEAFF,TGCGCCAGCAGCTTGGGGACGTCCCGGGACAGGGTTCGAAGGGACACTGAAGCTTTCTTT
.,TRBJ2-7,TRBD1,TRBV10-3,CAISDPTGGAGEQYF,TGTGCCATCAGTGATCCGACAGGGGGCGCGGGGGAGCAGTACTTC
.,TRBJ1-6,.,TRBV4-2,CASSQDPPYSPLHF,TGTGCCAGCAGCCAAGATCCCCCATATTCACCCCTCCACTTT
.,TRBJ1-2,TRBD1,TRBV3-1/TRBV3-2,CASSQGRTGFDGYTF,TGTGCCAGCAGCCAAGGCCGGACAGGGTTTGATGGCTACACCTTC
.,TRBJ2-7,.,TRBV7-2,CASSPRQETYEQYF,TGTGCCAGCAGCCCCCGACAGGAAACCTACGAGCAGTACTTC
.,TRBJ1-4,.,TRBV10-3,CAIQSGQATNEKLFF,TGTGCCATTCAATCCGGACAAGCAACTAATGAAAAACTGTTTTTT
few,TRBJ1-5,TRBD1,TRBV6-5,CASRGGQGYQPQHF,TGTGCCAGCAGGGGAGGACAGGGCTATCAGCCCCAGCATTTT
.,TRBJ2-3,TRBD2,TRBV19,CASSPLGGAGGVADTQYF,TGTGCCAGTAGTCCCCTTGGGGGAGCGGGAGGGGTTGCGGATACGCAGTATTTT
.,TRBJ1-1,.,TRBV9,CASSVGAMNTEAFF,TGTGCCAGCAGCGTAGGAGCGATGAACACTGAAGCTTTCTTT
few,TRBJ2-3,TRBD2,TRBV10-3,CAISLSGGAADTQYF,TGTGCCATCAGTCTGAGCGGGGGGGCCGCAGATACGCAGTATTTT
once,TRBJ2-1,TRBD2,TRBV11-3,CASSPRAGDYNEQFF,TGTGCCAGCAGCCCACGGGCGGGGGACTACAATGAGCAGTTCTTC
.,TRBJ1-1,.,TRBV25-1,CASINGAEVAEAFF,TGTGCCAGCATTAATGGTGCTGAGGTTGCTGAAGCTTTCTTT
once,TRBJ2-7,TRBD2,TRBV11-3,CASSQYSGSSYEQYF,TGTGCCAGCAGCCAGTATAGCGGGAGCTCCTACGAGCAGTACTTC
.,TRBJ2-3,TRBD1,TRBV3-1/TRBV3-2,CASSLLGQGADTQYF,TGTGCCAGCAGCCTCCTCGGACAGGGTGCAGATACGCAGTATTTT